Below are 28 T cell receptor beta chains sequenced from a single sample in a study of PD-L1 blockade in urothelial cancer. Time point here: pretreatment peripheral blood. Libraries were prepared by immunoSEQ multiplex PCR; TCRdb keeps only in-frame clonotypes and omits some of them. There are approximately 72,000 clones in the sample; around 88% occur only once, and 15% lies in the top ten. Sequenced here: PBMCs, sampled around atezolizumab (anti-PD-L1) treatment. The source of these receptors is a man in his sixties with urothelial cancer.

The rearrangement joins TRBV28 to TRBJ2-2, with TRBD2 matching over 7 bases. With V trimmed by 5 bases and J by 6 bases, 6 bases remained unmatched. Germline V gene data show CDR1 as MDHEN and CDR2 as SYDVKM. The CDR3 length is 14 residues. CDR3 DNA: TGTGCCAGCAGTCTCGGGAGGTGGGCCGGGGAGCTGTTTTTT. Its protein product is CASSLGRWAGELFF.

V is TRBV5-1 and J is TRBJ2-7; the match to TRBD2 covers 12 bases. Losses at the gene ends were 6 bases for V and 6 bases for J; bases not matched to a gene: 7. This CDR3 comprises 14 residues. CDR1 and CDR2 from the germline V gene are SGHRS and YFSETQ. CDR3 DNA sequence: TGCGCCAGCACTAGCGGGGGGGGCCGATCCGAGCAGTACTTC. Residues: CASTSGGGRSEQYF.

The chain combines TRBV19 with TRBJ2-2; 9 bases align to TRBD2. Germline V gene sequence: CDR1 LNHDA, CDR2 SQIVND (reference sequence). CDR3 length: 15 amino acids. Trimming took 8 bases from V and 6 from J; bases not matched to a gene: 10. CDR3 sequence reads: CASALGGGAAGELFF. Here the CDR3 DNA reads TGTGCCAGTGCTTTGGGCGGGGGGGCGGCCGGGGAGCTGTTTTTT.

The chain recombines TRBV11-2 with TRBJ1-3; weak D call: TRBD1 (5 bases). The CDR3 runs 15 residues. CDR1 and CDR2 from the germline V gene are SGHAT and FQNNGV. Trimming took off 3 bases at V and 3 bases at J, with 12 bases between the two ends. Written as DNA, the CDR3 is TGTGCCAGCAGCTTGACAGTGATGCTTGGAAACACCATATATTTT. Its protein is CASSLTVMLGNTIYF.

The chain recombines TRBV11-2 with TRBJ2-1, with TRBD1 matching 9 bases. The CDR3 extends over 14 amino acids. Looked up from germline, CDR1 is SGHAT and CDR2 is FQNNGV. V shed 4 bases, J shed 8 bases, and the junction held 6 bases outside the gene matches. CDR3 sequence: CASSWDRAVDEQFF. The CDR3 coding sequence is TGTGCCAGCAGCTGGGACAGGGCGGTGGATGAGCAGTTCTTC.

In nucleotides, the CDR3 is TGTGCCAGCAGCTTGTATGAGCTGGGAGCGAGGCCCCAGCATTTT. Translating gives CASSLYELGARPQHF. V is TRBV5-6 and J is TRBJ1-5, with D hard to call. Trimming cost V 1 base and J 9 bases, with 17 bases left between them. The CDR3 consists of 15 residues. Germline assignment: CDR1 SGHDT and CDR2 YYEEEE.

The genes are TRBV7-8 and TRBJ1-1; no reliable D call. Germline CDR1 and CDR2: SGHVS and FQNEAQ. V was trimmed by 4 bases and J by 0 bases, leaving 18 bases between them. CDR3 length equals 17 residues. In DNA, the CDR3 is TGTGCCAGCAGCTCCGCGGCCGGGTACGAACTGAACACTGAAGCTTTCTTT. Its translation is CASSSAAGYELNTEAFF.

This clone was recorded a few times. The chain recombines TRBV6-5 with TRBJ2-1, with D possibly being TRBD1 (7 bases). Germline lookup yields CDR1 MNHEY and CDR2 SVGAGI. V was clipped by 4 bases and J by 7 bases, with 17 bases between them. This CDR3 contains 15 residues. CDR3 residues: CASSSPRDSLNEQFF. The DNA for the CDR3 is TGTGCCAGCAGTTCCCCGCGGGACAGTTTAAATGAGCAGTTCTTC.

The J gene is TRBJ2-1, the V gene TRBV11-3, with 13 bases lining up with TRBD2. The germline V gene encodes CDR1 SGHNT and CDR2 YENEEA. This CDR3 is built from 14 residues. The junction had 5 bases not matched to a gene; V was cut back by 8 bases and J by 7 bases. The CDR3: CASRLAGGANEQFF. CDR3 nucleotides: TGTGCCAGCCGACTAGCGGGGGGTGCGAATGAGCAGTTCTTC. Based on the CDR3 plus reference TRBV11-3 and TRBJ2-1, the full variable domain is EAGVVQSPRYKIIEKKQPVAFWCNPISGHNTLYWYLQNLGQGPELLIRYENEEAVDDSQLPKDRFSAERLKGVDSTLKIQPAELGDSAVYLCASRLAGGANEQFFGPGTRLTVL.

The gene calls are TRBV27 and TRBJ1-2; perhaps TRBD1 as D (5 bases). Germline V gene data show CDR1 as MNHEY and CDR2 as SMNVEV (reference sequence). V lost 2 bases to trimming and J lost 4 bases, with 11 bases between them. CDR3 length: 14 amino acids. CDR3 protein: CASSLKGASYGYTF. The CDR3 nucleotides read TGTGCCAGCAGTTTAAAAGGGGCGAGCTATGGCTACACCTTC.

This chain uses TRBV2 with TRBJ1-5, with 10 bases aligning to TRBD1. Germline values: CDR1 SNHLY, CDR2 FYNNEI. The ends lost 3 bases at V and 0 bases at J; junction bases unmatched: 8. The CDR3 length is 18 residues. CDR3 amino acids: CASSEWDRGPYSNQPQHF. Here the CDR3 DNA reads TGTGCCAGCAGTGAGTGGGACAGGGGACCGTATAGCAATCAGCCCCAGCATTTT.

The chain uses TRBV7-2 and TRBJ2-1; 10 bases map to TRBD1. J gave up 6 bases and V 2 bases, and 7 bases lay outside the gene matches. CDR3 length: 16 residues. CDR1 is SGHTA, CDR2 FQGNSA, per germline. CDR3 in DNA: TGTGCCAGCAGCTTAAGAGGGGGGACAGGGGTCAATGAGCAGTTCTTC. This gives the protein CASSLRGGTGVNEQFF.

The chain employs TRBV28 and TRBJ2-1; 8 positions match TRBD2. The ends lost 5 bases at V and 0 bases at J; junction bases unmatched: 6. The germline gives CDR1 MDHEN, CDR2 SYDVKM. The CDR3 runs 16 residues. The CDR3 sequence is CASSPIAGSSYNEQFF. CDR3 nucleotide sequence: TGTGCCAGCAGTCCGATAGCGGGGAGCTCCTACAATGAGCAGTTCTTC.

A remark on this clone: This sample includes further DNA sequences coding for the same CDR3. The rearrangement joins TRBV30 to TRBJ2-7; D is ambiguous. The CDR3 loop spans 13 amino acids. V was clipped by 0 bases and J by 3 bases, with 9 bases between them. The germline CDR1 and CDR2 sequences are GTSNPN and SVGIG (reference sequence). The CDR3 spells CAWSVSLYYEQYF. The DNA of the CDR3 is TGTGCCTGGAGTGTAAGTCTATACTACGAGCAGTACTTC.

This clone is a singleton in its sample. This chain uses TRBV6-1 with TRBJ1-5; D gene ambiguous. The CDR3 is made up of 13 amino acids. From germline, CDR1 is MNHNS and CDR2 SASEGT. V dropped 10 bases and J dropped 0 bases, with 10 bases sitting between them. For the CDR3, the DNA is TGTGCCACCTGCAGGAATAGCAATCAGCCCCAGCATTTT. Encoded protein: CATCRNSNQPQHF.

This chain joins TRBV7-9 and TRBJ2-1, with 7 nucleotides matching TRBD1. Unmatched junction bases numbered 16, after V lost 5 bases and J lost 6 bases. CDR1 is SEHNR, CDR2 FQNEAQ, per germline (reference sequence). The CDR3 loop spans 17 amino acids. Here the CDR3 reads CASSPYLDRQGFNEQFF. In nucleotides, the CDR3 is TGTGCCAGCAGCCCATACCTAGATAGACAGGGATTCAATGAGCAGTTCTTC.

CDR3 DNA: TGCGCCAGCAGCCCTCGGACAGGGGGAACTAATGAGCAGTTCTTC. Translation: CASSPRTGGTNEQFF. J is TRBJ2-1 and V is TRBV5-1; TRBD1 matches at 10 bases. The trim removed 4 bases at V and 7 bases at J, leaving 8 bases unmatched. CDR3 length equals 15 residues. Germline loops: CDR1 SGHRS, CDR2 YFSETQ.

This chain connects TRBV30 to TRBJ2-7; 10 bases agree with TRBD1. Germline V gene sequence: CDR1 GTSNPN, CDR2 SVGIG (reference sequence). V dropped 5 bases and J dropped 4; count of bases not matched to a gene: 5. The CDR3 totals 13 residues. The CDR3 region is CAWGRQGAYEQYF. The CDR3 DNA reads TGTGCCTGGGGTAGACAGGGGGCTTACGAGCAGTACTTC.

The CDR3 reads CASSFLRGTSGINYGYTF. CDR3 nucleotides: TGTGCCAGCAGCTTCCTCCGCGGTACAAGCGGGATTAACTATGGCTACACCTTC. The rearrangement joins TRBV5-8 to TRBJ1-2; D ambiguous. The CDR3 runs to 18 residues. With 2 bases removed from V and 1 base from J, the gap between germline ends came to 21 bases. Germline V gene lookup returns CDR1 SGHTS and CDR2 YDEGEE.

The chain employs TRBV4-2 and TRBJ2-3; weak D call: TRBD2 (5 bases). The CDR3 sequence is 14 residues long. The V gene lost 4 bases and the J gene lost 4 bases, with 12 bases spanning the gap. The germline V gene encodes CDR1 LGHNA and CDR2 YNFKEQ. The CDR3 loop is CASSPSGVADTQYF. CDR3 nucleotide sequence: TGTGCCAGCAGCCCAAGCGGAGTCGCAGATACGCAGTATTTT.

This chain uses TRBV6-4 with TRBJ2-1, with TRBD1 as a possible D gene (5 bases). V was clipped by 8 bases and J by 5 bases, with 19 bases between them. The CDR3 spans 15 residues. Germline V gene sequence: CDR1 MRHNA, CDR2 SNTAGT. The DNA for the CDR3 is TGTGCCAGCGCGAAGAAGGGGTTTTCCGACAATGAGCAGTTCTTC. Protein product: CASAKKGFSDNEQFF.

This chain connects TRBV6-6 to TRBJ2-1, with TRBD1 matching over 9 bases. From germline, CDR1 is MNHNY and CDR2 SVGAGI (reference sequence). The CDR3 is made up of 16 amino acids. The ends lost 5 bases at V and 0 bases at J; junction bases unmatched: 5. The CDR3 loop reads CASSQQGASSYNEQFF. In nucleotides, the CDR3 is TGTGCCAGCAGTCAACAGGGGGCTAGCTCCTACAATGAGCAGTTCTTC.

This rearrangement joins TRBV5-1 to TRBJ1-6; no firm D call. The CDR3 spans 15 residues. V shed 4 bases and J shed 7 bases, with 15 bases lying between them. Germline V gene sequence: CDR1 SGHRS, CDR2 YFSETQ. CDR3 residues: CASSLRESGNSPLHF. DNA for the CDR3: TGCGCCAGCAGCCTCCGGGAAAGCGGGAATTCACCCCTCCACTTT.

The J gene is TRBJ2-5, the V gene TRBV29-1, with TRBD2 as a possible D gene (6 bases). The CDR3 runs 14 residues. V was shortened by 5 bases and J by 4 bases, with 17 bases between the two germline ends. The germline V gene encodes CDR1 SQVTM and CDR2 ANQGSEA. CDR3 nucleotides: TGCAGCGTTACGGGGGTCCTCGGGGGAGAGACCCAGTACTTC. Its translation is CSVTGVLGGETQYF.

The chain recombines TRBV18 with TRBJ2-1, with 11 positions matching TRBD1. The germline V gene encodes CDR1 KGHSH and CDR2 LQKENI. CDR3 size: 17 residues. With V trimmed by 4 bases and J by 3 bases, 8 bases remained unmatched. CDR3 protein: CASSLGQGAYFYNEQFF. The CDR3 nucleotides are TGTGCCAGCTCACTCGGACAGGGGGCGTATTTCTACAATGAGCAGTTCTTC.

The chain couples TRBV2 to TRBJ2-5, with 12 bases aligning to TRBD2. This CDR3 is 17 amino acids long. The germline CDR1 and CDR2 sequences are SNHLY and FYNNEI. With V trimmed by 8 bases and J by 4 bases, 14 bases remained unmatched. The CDR3 sequence is CASGGSGLAGGRETQYF. The CDR3 coding sequence is TGTGCCAGCGGTGGTTCAGGCCTAGCGGGGGGGCGAGAGACCCAGTACTTC.

The chain has TRBV11-3 and TRBJ1-4; D is undetermined. The CDR3 length is 12 residues. The germline V gene has CDR1 SGHNT and CDR2 YENEEA. The germline V and J ends were trimmed by 5 bases and 8 bases, with 9 bases remaining between them. CDR3: CASSRTEEKLFF. CDR3 in DNA: TGTGCCAGCAGCCGAACAGAAGAAAAACTGTTTTTT. Full variable domain (missing parts from reference TRBV11-3 and TRBJ1-4): EAGVVQSPRYKIIEKKQPVAFWCNPISGHNTLYWYLQNLGQGPELLIRYENEEAVDDSQLPKDRFSAERLKGVDSTLKIQPAELGDSAVYLCASSRTEEKLFFGSGTQLSVL.

The chain employs TRBV4-2 and TRBJ2-3, with a tentative D call TRBD1 (5 bases). The V end was cut by 3 bases, the J end by 10 bases, with 14 bases between. In germline, CDR1 is LGHNA, CDR2 YNFKEQ. CDR3 length equals 13 residues. CDR3 DNA sequence: TGTGCCAGCAGCCAGGTGGGGCAGCAGGCGCAGTATTTT. Translated, it gives CASSQVGQQAQYF.